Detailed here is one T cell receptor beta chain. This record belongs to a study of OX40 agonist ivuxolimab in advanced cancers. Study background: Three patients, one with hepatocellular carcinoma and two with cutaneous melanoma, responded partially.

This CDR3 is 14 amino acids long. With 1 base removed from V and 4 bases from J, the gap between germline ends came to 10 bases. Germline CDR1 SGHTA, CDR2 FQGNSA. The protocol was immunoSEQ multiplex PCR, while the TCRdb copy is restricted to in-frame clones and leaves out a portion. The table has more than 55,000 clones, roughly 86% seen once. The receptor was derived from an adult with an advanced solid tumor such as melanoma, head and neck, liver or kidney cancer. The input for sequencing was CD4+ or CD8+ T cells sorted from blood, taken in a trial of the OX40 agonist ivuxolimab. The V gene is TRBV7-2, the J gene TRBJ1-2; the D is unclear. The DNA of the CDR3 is TGTGCCAGCAGCTTAGATCAGGAGGGCTATGGCTACACCTTC. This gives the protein CASSLDQEGYGYTF.